This T cell receptor beta chain was identified in a study of cytomegalovirus exposure and HLA in healthy donors. V lost 6 bases and J lost 3, with 15 bases in between. Germline CDR1 reads SNHLY; CDR2 reads FYNNEI. This CDR3 region has 14 residues. Use of 60 Vbeta and 13 Jbeta primers characterized the PCR. Sequencing used immunoSEQ multiplex PCR; TCRdb keeps in-frame clones, though not all of them. There are about 150,000 clones in the sample; 84% occur only once, and 0.35% to 0.45% lies in the top ten. This chain links TRBV2 with TRBJ2-7, with D tentatively TRBD2 (6 bases). Material for sequencing was PBMCs. The receptor comes from a boy aged 2-9 years in good health and CMV-seronegative. The CDR3 loop reads CASRDLWGVYEQYF. DNA of the CDR3: TGTGCCAGCAGGGATCTGTGGGGGGTCTACGAGCAGTACTTC.